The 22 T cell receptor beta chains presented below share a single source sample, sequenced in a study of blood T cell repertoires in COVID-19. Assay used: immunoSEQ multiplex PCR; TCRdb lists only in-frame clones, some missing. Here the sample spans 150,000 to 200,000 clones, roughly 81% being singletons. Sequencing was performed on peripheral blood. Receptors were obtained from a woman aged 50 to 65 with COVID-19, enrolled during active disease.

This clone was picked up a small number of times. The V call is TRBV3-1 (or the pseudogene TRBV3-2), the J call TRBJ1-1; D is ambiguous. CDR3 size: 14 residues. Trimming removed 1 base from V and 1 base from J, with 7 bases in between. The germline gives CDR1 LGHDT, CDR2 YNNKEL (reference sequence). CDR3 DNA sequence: TGTGCCAGCAGCCAAGTTGCGGGGAACACTGAAGCTTTCTTT. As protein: CASSQVAGNTEAFF.

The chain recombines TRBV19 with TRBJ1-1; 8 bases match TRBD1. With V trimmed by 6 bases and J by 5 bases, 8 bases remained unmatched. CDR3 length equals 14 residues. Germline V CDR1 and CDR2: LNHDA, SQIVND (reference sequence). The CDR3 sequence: CASRDSGGRTEAFF. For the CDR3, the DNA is TGTGCCAGTAGGGATTCAGGGGGCAGGACTGAAGCTTTCTTT.

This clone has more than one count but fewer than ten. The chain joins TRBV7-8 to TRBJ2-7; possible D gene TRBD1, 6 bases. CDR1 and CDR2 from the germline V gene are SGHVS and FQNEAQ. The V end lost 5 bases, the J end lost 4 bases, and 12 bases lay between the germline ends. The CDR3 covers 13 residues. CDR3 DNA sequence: TGTGCCAGCAGCCCGACAGGTCGATACGAGCAGTACTTC. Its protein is CASSPTGRYEQYF. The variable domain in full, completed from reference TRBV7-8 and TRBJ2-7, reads GAGVSQSPRYKVAKRGQDVALRCDPISGHVSLFWYQQALGQGPEFLTYFQNEAQLDKSGLPSDRFFAERPEGSVSTLKIQRTQQEDSAVYLCASSPTGRYEQYFGPGTRLTVT.

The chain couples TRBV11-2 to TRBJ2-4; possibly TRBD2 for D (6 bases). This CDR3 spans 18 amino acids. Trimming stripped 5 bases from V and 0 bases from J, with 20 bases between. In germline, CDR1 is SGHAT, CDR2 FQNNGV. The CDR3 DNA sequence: TGTGCCAGCAGCAGTTGGGCGGGGACGGTGGAAGCCAAAAACATTCAGTACTTC. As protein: CASSSWAGTVEAKNIQYF.

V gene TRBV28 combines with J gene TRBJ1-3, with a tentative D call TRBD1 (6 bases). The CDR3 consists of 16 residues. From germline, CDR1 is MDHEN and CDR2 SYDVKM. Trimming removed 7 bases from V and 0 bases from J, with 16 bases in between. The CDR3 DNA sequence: TGTGCCAGCACCCACCCGTGGGACACCTCTGGAAACACCATATATTTT. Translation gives CASTHPWDTSGNTIYF.

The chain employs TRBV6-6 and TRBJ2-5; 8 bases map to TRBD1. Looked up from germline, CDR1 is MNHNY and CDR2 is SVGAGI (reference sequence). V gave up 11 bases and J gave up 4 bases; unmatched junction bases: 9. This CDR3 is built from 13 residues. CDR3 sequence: CASNQGAGETQYF. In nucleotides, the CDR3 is TGTGCCTCCAATCAGGGGGCTGGAGAGACCCAGTACTTC.

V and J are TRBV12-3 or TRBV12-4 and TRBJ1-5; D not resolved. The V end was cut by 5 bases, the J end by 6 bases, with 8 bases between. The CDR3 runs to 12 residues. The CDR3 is CASSPLPQPQHF. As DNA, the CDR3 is TGTGCCAGCAGTCCTCTCCCTCAGCCCCAGCATTTT.

The CDR3 nucleotides are TGTGCCTGGTACAGGGGGCTTCAGACTGAAGCTTTCTTT. It codes for CAWYRGLQTEAFF. This chain links TRBV30 with TRBJ1-1; 9 positions match TRBD1. Germline V gene data show CDR1 as GTSNPN and CDR2 as SVGIG (reference sequence). This CDR3 has 13 residues. V dropped 5 bases and J dropped 5; count of bases not matched to a gene: 6.

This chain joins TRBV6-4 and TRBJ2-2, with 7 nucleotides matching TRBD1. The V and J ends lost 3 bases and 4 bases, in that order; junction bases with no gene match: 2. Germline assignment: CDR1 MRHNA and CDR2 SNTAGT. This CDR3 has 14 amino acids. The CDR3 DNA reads TGTGCCAGCAGTGAGAACAGGGGCACCGGGGAGCTGTTTTTT. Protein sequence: CASSENRGTGELFF.

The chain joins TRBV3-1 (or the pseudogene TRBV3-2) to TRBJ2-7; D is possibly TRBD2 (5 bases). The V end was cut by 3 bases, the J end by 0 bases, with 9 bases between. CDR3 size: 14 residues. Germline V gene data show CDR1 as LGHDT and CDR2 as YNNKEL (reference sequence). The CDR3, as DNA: TGTGCCAGCAGCCAGGGAGTAAGCTCCTACGAGCAGTACTTC. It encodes CASSQGVSSYEQYF.

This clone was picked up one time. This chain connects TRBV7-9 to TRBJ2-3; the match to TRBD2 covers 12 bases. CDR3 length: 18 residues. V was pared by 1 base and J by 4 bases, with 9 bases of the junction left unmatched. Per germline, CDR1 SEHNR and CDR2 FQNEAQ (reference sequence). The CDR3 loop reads CASSLVPASGGAADTQYF. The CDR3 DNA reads TGTGCCAGCAGCTTAGTTCCCGCTAGCGGGGGGGCCGCAGATACGCAGTATTTT.

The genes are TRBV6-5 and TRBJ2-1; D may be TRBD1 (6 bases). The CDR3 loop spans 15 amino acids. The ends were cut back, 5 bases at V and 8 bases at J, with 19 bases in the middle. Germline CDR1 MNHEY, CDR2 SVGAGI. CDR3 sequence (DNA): TGTGCCAGCAGTACCCTCCAGGGGTTCTTTGATGAGCAGTTCTTC. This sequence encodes CASSTLQGFFDEQFF.

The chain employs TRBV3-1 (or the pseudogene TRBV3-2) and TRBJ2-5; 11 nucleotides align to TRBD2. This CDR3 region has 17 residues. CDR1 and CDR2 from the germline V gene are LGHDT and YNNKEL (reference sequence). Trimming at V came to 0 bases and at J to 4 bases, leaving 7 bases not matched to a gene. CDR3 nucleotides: TGTGCCAGCAGCCAAGATCTCGCTAGCGGGGGGCGAGAGACCCAGTACTTC. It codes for CASSQDLASGGRETQYF.

The DNA of the CDR3 is TGTGCCACCAGCTTACGGGAGCAAGAGACCCAGTACTTC. Translation gives CATSLREQETQYF. This rearrangement joins TRBV24-1 to TRBJ2-5; perhaps TRBD2 as D (6 bases). Trimming stripped 7 bases from V and 2 bases from J, with 10 bases between. CDR1 is KGHDR and CDR2 is SFDVKD in the germline V gene. The CDR3 extends over 13 amino acids.

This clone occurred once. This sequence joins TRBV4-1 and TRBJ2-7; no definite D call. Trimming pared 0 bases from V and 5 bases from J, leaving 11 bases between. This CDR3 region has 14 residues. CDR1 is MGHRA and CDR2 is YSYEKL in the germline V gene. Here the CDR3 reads CASSQDRTYDEQYF. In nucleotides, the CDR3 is TGCGCCAGCAGCCAAGATCGTACATATGACGAGCAGTACTTC.

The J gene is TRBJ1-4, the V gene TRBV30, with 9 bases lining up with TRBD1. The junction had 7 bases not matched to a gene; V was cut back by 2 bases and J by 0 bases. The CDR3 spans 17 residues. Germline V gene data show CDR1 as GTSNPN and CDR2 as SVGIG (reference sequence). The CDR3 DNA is TGTGCCTGGAGTATCGTTAGGACAGGGGCAACTAATGAAAAACTGTTTTTT. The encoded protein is CAWSIVRTGATNEKLFF.

The CDR3 nucleotides are TGTGCCAGCAGTTATCAGGGAGGAAACACCATATATTTT. This codes for CASSYQGGNTIYF. The rearrangement links TRBV12-3 or TRBV12-4 to TRBJ1-3, with a possible D match to TRBD1 (5 bases). The CDR3 is made up of 13 amino acids. Between the trimmed V and J ends, which lost 4 bases and 4 bases, there was a span of 8 bases.

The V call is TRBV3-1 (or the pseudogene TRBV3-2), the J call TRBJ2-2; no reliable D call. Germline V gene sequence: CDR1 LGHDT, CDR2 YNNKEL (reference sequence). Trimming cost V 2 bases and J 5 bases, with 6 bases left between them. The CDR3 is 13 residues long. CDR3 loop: CASSQPPTGELFF. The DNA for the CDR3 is TGTGCCAGCAGCCAACCCCCTACCGGGGAGCTGTTTTTT.

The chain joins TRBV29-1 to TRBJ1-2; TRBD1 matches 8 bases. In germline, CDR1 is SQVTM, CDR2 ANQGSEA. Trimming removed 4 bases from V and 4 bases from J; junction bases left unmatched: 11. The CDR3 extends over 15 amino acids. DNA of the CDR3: TGCAGCGTTGTTCCTGGGGACAGGAGCTTCTATGGCTACACCTTC. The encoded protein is CSVVPGDRSFYGYTF. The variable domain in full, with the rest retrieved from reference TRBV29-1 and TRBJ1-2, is SAVISQKPSRDICQRGTSLTIQCQVDSQVTMMFWYRQQPGQSLTLIATANQGSEATYESGFVIDKFPISRPNLTFSTLTVSNMSPEDSSIYLCSVVPGDRSFYGYTFGSGTRLTVV.

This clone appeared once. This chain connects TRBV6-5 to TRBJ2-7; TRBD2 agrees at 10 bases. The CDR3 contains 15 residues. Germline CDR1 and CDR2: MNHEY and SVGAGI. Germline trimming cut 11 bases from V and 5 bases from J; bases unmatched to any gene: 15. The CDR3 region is CAATGLAGERNEQYF. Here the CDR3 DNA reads TGTGCCGCGACGGGCCTAGCGGGGGAAAGGAACGAGCAGTACTTC.

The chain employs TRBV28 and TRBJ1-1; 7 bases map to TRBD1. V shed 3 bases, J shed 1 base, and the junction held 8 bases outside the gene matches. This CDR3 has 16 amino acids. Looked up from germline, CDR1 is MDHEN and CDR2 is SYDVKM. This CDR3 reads CASSFEGATWNTEAFF. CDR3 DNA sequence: TGTGCCAGCAGTTTTGAGGGGGCGACTTGGAACACTGAAGCTTTCTTT.

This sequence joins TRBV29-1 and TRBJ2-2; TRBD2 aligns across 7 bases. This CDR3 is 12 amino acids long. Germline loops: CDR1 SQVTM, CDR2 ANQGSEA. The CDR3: CIRGENTGELFF. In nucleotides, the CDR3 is TGCATCCGGGGGGAGAACACCGGGGAGCTGTTTTTT.